This passage covers 15 T cell receptor beta chains from one sample sequenced in a study of lung T cells in sarcoidosis with Löfgren's syndrome. Each CDR3 protein is one row after TCRdb ran MiXCR on the reads. The sample holds over a thousand distinct CDR3 sequences, approximately 26% seen once. The specimen was CD4+ T cells from bronchoalveolar lavage. Receptors originate from a human donor with sarcoidosis (Löfgren's syndrome or another form), or a control subject (not recorded which).

By its share, this clonotype is medium-sized. The chain joins TRBV2 to TRBJ2-7; D gene uncertain. The CDR3 runs to 13 residues. Trimming cost V 1 base and J 0 bases, with 4 bases left between them. CDR1 is SNHLY, CDR2 FYNNEI, per germline. CDR3 loop: CASSEESSYEQYF. In DNA form, the CDR3 reads TGTGCCAGCAGTGAAGAAAGCTCCTACGAGCAGTACTTC.

This clonotype counts as medium-sized. V and J are TRBV6-1 and TRBJ2-3; D gene ambiguous. The germline CDR1 and CDR2 sequences are MNHNS and SASEGT. V lost 6 bases to trimming and J lost 0 bases, with 7 bases between them. The CDR3 consists of 13 residues. Written as DNA, the CDR3 is TGTGCCAGCAGGGACCCCAGCACAGATACGCAGTATTTT. Its protein is CASRDPSTDTQYF.

This clonotype is labeled large. V gene TRBV20-1 combines with J gene TRBJ2-1, with D uncertain. The CDR3 has 11 residues. The ends were cut back, 5 bases at V and 7 bases at J, with 9 bases in the middle. Germline V gives CDR1 DFQATT, CDR2 SNEGSKA (reference sequence). The CDR3 loop reads CSASRSNEQFF. Written as DNA, the CDR3 is TGCAGTGCTTCCCGTTCTAATGAGCAGTTCTTC.

By its share, this clonotype is large (0.1 to 1%). V usage is TRBV19 and J usage is TRBJ2-5; possibly TRBD2 for D (5 bases). The V end was cut by 3 bases, the J end by 5 bases, with 10 bases between. The CDR3 consists of 13 residues. From germline, CDR1 is LNHDA and CDR2 SQIVND (reference sequence). Here the CDR3 DNA reads TGTGCCAGTAGTATGGAGCGGATGGAGACCCAGTACTTC. This codes for CASSMERMETQYF.

Remarks on this clonotype: One base away lies a much larger clone, so this may be a sequencing read error. The genes are TRBV25-1 and TRBJ2-5, with D possibly TRBD1 on 5 matching bases. The germline V gene has CDR1 MGHDK and CDR2 SYGVNS. V lost 2 bases to trimming and J lost 3 bases, with 16 bases between them. CDR3 length: 16 residues. The DNA for the CDR3 is TGTGCCAGCAGTGAAGGGGCAGGTTTGAAAAAAGAGACCCAGTACTTC. This gives the protein CASSEGAGLKKETQYF.

By sample fraction, this clonotype is medium-sized. The V call is TRBV4-2, the J call TRBJ2-1; D possibly corresponds to TRBD2 (5 bases). Trimming removed 0 bases at V and 0 bases at J, with 12 bases between. This CDR3 is 17 amino acids long. Germline CDR1 LGHNA, CDR2 YNFKEQ. The CDR3 loop is CASSQDLTGSSYNEQFF. In DNA, the CDR3 is TGTGCCAGCAGCCAAGATCTCACTGGGAGCTCCTACAATGAGCAGTTCTTC.

This clonotype was observed many times. V usage is TRBV6-1 and J usage is TRBJ1-1; unclear D gene. The germline CDR1 and CDR2 sequences are MNHNS and SASEGT. CDR3 length: 11 residues. V lost 6 bases, J lost 4 bases, and 6 bases lay in between. The CDR3 here is CASRTGTEAFF. In DNA form, the CDR3 reads TGTGCCAGCAGGACGGGCACTGAAGCTTTCTTT.

This rearrangement joins TRBV30 to TRBJ1-3; D perhaps matches TRBD1 (6 bases). The CDR3 spans 14 residues. The germline V and J ends were trimmed by 5 bases and 5 bases, with 16 bases remaining between them. From germline, CDR1 is GTSNPN and CDR2 SVGIG (reference sequence). The CDR3 region is CAWDGSQGRNTIYF. The CDR3 DNA reads as TGTGCCTGGGATGGTTCCCAGGGGCGAAACACCATATATTTT.

This clonotype qualifies as medium-sized. This rearrangement joins TRBV11-1 to TRBJ2-2; D is unclear. The V end was cut by 5 bases, the J end by 7 bases, with 17 bases between. Germline lookup yields CDR1 SGHAT and CDR2 FQDESV (reference sequence). The CDR3 is made up of 15 amino acids. The CDR3 DNA reads as TGTGCCAGCAGCCACAGAAGTTCGGGTGTCGGGGAGCTGTTTTTT. This gives the protein CASSHRSSGVGELFF.

This clonotype is termed medium-sized. The chain carries TRBV20-1 and TRBJ1-1, with D possibly matching TRBD1 (5 bases). The CDR3 has 14 residues. Germline lookup yields CDR1 DFQATT and CDR2 SNEGSKA (reference sequence). The germline V and J ends were trimmed by 6 bases and 4 bases, with 18 bases remaining between them. The CDR3 DNA follows: TGCAGTGCCCCGATCGACAGTAGGCTCACTGAAGCTTTCTTT. This gives the protein CSAPIDSRLTEAFF.

This clonotype was picked up many times. V usage is TRBV5-4 and J usage is TRBJ2-7; no clear D. The CDR3 is 13 residues long. Germline assignment: CDR1 SGHNT and CDR2 YYREEE (reference sequence). Trimming removed 3 bases at V and 0 bases at J, with 7 bases between. DNA of the CDR3: TGTGCCAGCAGCTCCGCTAGCTCCTACGAGCAGTACTTC. Its translation: CASSSASSYEQYF.

This clonotype was counted many times. V is TRBV29-1 and J is TRBJ2-1, with unresolved D. This CDR3 spans 12 amino acids. Germline CDR1 reads SQVTM; CDR2 reads ANQGSEA. V was clipped by 1 base and J by 9 bases, with 10 bases between them. DNA of the CDR3: TGCAGCGTTGAAGTCGGTGGGGTTGAGCAGTTCTTC. It specifies CSVEVGGVEQFF.

The rearrangement joins TRBV20-1 to TRBJ2-3; 10 bases fit TRBD2. The germline V gene has CDR1 DFQATT and CDR2 SNEGSKA (reference sequence). V was clipped by 3 bases and J by 1 base; unmatched bases: 7. There are 16 residues in the CDR3. The CDR3 spells CSASPGTSVGTDTQYF. The CDR3 bases are TGCAGTGCTAGCCCTGGGACTAGCGTAGGCACAGATACGCAGTATTTT.

This clonotype qualifies as large. The V call is TRBV6-2 or TRBV6-3, the J call TRBJ1-1; 9 bases are shared with TRBD1. Germline V CDR1 and CDR2: MNHEY, SVGEGT. This CDR3 has 16 amino acids. Unmatched junction bases numbered 10, after V lost 6 bases and J lost 2 bases. This CDR3 reads CASRTFGTGFNTEAFF. The CDR3, as DNA: TGTGCCAGCAGGACCTTCGGGACAGGGTTTAACACTGAAGCTTTCTTT.

By proportion, this clonotype is medium-sized (0.01 to 0.1%). The V call is TRBV29-1, the J call TRBJ2-3, with D possibly matching TRBD1 (6 bases). This CDR3 contains 12 residues. Germline V gene sequence: CDR1 SQVTM, CDR2 ANQGSEA. Trimming removed 6 bases at V and 1 base at J, with 8 bases between. CDR3 region: CSVRTGTDTQYF. The CDR3 nucleotides read TGCAGCGTCAGGACAGGCACAGATACGCAGTATTTT.